These T cell receptor beta chains were read from a single sample in a study of T-cell reconstitution after alpha-beta-depleted transplantation in children. TCRdb redid the calling of the PCR reads with MiXCR, one entry per CDR3 protein. This repertoire shows some 87,000 distinct CDR3 sequences, 15% found once; its top ten account for about 20%. The sample in question was PBMCs, mostly from graft donor cells, obtained 180 days after TCRalphabeta/CD19-depleted stem cell transplant. The receptors originated from a male patient between 2 and 10 years old who had a stem cell transplant for acute lymphoblastic leukemia, so the T cells may come from the graft donor. Both conserved end residues are part of each CDR3. A D gene is named only where the DNA matches it firmly. Clone size is stated in some rows and not others, as once, few, many or a class when expanded.

j_gene	v_gene	abundance	d_gene	CDR3aa	CDR3nt
TRBJ2-7	TRBV6-1	many	.	CASSEVGDEQYF	TGTGCCAGCAGTGAAGTGGGGGACGAGCAGTACTTC
TRBJ1-1	TRBV19	.	.	CASSIVTGPNTEAFF	TGTGCCAGTAGTATTGTGACGGGCCCGAACACTGAAGCTTTCTTT
TRBJ2-1	TRBV3-1	few	TRBD2	CASSQRLAGGLDEQFF	TGTGCCAGCAGCCAAAGGCTAGCGGGGGGTCTGGATGAGCAGTTCTTC
TRBJ2-7	TRBV20-1	.	.	CSARAPRVAREQYF	TGCAGTGCTAGAGCTCCAAGGGTAGCGCGTGAGCAGTACTTC
TRBJ2-1	TRBV5-1	.	TRBD2	CASSFSRLAGGNEQFF	TGCGCCAGCAGCTTCTCCAGACTAGCGGGGGGCAATGAGCAGTTCTTC
TRBJ1-1	TRBV12-5	few	.	CASVGEDAFF	TGTGCTAGTGTCGGGGAGGACGCTTTCTTT
TRBJ1-2	TRBV7-2	.	.	CASSLTTDSYGYTF	TGTGCCAGCAGCTTAACGACAGATTCCTATGGCTACACCTTC
TRBJ1-6	TRBV5-5	few	.	CASSLDSTRGNSPLHF	TGTGCCAGCAGCTTGGATTCCACCAGGGGAAATTCACCCCTCCACTTT
TRBJ1-5	TRBV11-2	many	.	CASSNPRDGQPQHF	TGTGCCAGCAGCAACCCGCGGGACGGTCAGCCCCAGCATTTT
TRBJ1-5	TRBV6-5	few	.	CASSYLGRGGDQPQHF	TGTGCCAGCAGTTACCTAGGGCGCGGGGGCGATCAGCCCCAGCATTTT
TRBJ1-5	TRBV6-2/TRBV6-3	.	.	CASSYSNVLNQPQHF	TGTGCCAGCAGTTACTCGAACGTTCTCAATCAGCCCCAGCATTTT
TRBJ2-7	TRBV20-1	many	TRBD2	CSARRGTSGGREQYF	TGCAGTGCTCGAAGAGGGACTAGCGGGGGGCGGGAGCAGTACTTC